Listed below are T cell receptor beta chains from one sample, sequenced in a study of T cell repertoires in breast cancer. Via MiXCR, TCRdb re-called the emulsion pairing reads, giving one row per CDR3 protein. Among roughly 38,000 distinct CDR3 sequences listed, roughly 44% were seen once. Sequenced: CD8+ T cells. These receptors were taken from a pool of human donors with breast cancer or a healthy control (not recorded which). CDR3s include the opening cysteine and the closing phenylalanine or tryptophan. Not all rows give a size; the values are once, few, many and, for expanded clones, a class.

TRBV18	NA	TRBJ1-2	CASSPVFTTGAVSNYGYTF
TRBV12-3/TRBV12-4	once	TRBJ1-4	CASSFKGGGEKLFF
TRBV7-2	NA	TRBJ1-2	CASSLAPGGFYGYTF
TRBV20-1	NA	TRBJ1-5	CSEDREGHDANQPQHF
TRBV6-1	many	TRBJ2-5	CASSSLAGGQETQYF
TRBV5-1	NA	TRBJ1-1	CASSFQTMNTEAFF
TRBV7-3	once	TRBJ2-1	CASSGGLGEQFF
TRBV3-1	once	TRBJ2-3	CASSGPSTDTQYF
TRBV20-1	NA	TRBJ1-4	CSAPPGGSTNEKLFF
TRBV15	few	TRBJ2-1	CATSREGNEQFF
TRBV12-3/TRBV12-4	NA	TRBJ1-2	CASSPDPWRGYTF
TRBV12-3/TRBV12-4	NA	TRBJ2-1	CASRRRNNEQFF
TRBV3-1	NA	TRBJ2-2	CASSRTSGGYRTGELIF
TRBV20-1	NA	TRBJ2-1	CSARTRNYNEQFF
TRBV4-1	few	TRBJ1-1	CASRETGTLEGTEAFF